Listed here are 6 T cell receptor beta chains from one sample, sequenced in a study of radiation and T cells in renal cell carcinoma. The sample's time point: blood 2 weeks post-SBRT. Treatment specified: 15 Gy SBRT to primary tumor, nephrectomy 4 weeks later. Generated by immunoSEQ multiplex PCR, the TCRdb table keeps only in-frame clones and is missing some. Of around 130,000 clones listed, around 89% are singletons. Material: blood, obtained from a patient whose treatment included radiotherapy and nephrectomy. These receptors came from a woman in her seventies with renal cell carcinoma.

This chain joins TRBV20-1 and TRBJ2-7; the D is unclear. Germline V gene data show CDR1 as DFQATT and CDR2 as SNEGSKA (reference sequence). The length of the CDR3 is 10 residues. V dropped 4 bases and J dropped 9 bases, with 10 bases sitting between them. The CDR3 region has the DNA TGCAGTGCTAAGGATCCCCCGCAGTACTTC. It specifies CSAKDPPQYF.

The chain employs TRBV11-2 and TRBJ1-1, with 7 bases identical to TRBD1. V lost 6 bases, J lost 4 bases, and 11 bases stayed unmatched. The CDR3 loop spans 15 amino acids. The germline V gene has CDR1 SGHAT and CDR2 FQNNGV. The CDR3 loop is CASRSGRGPGTEAFF. The CDR3 DNA is TGTGCCAGCAGATCAGGGAGGGGGCCTGGCACTGAAGCTTTCTTT.

This clone was found once. This chain links TRBV7-3 with TRBJ2-1, with no clear D. Germline lookup yields CDR1 SGHTA and CDR2 FQGTGA. The CDR3 length is 13 residues. The V and J ends lost 4 bases and 7 bases respectively, with 11 bases between them. In nucleotides, the CDR3 is TGTGCCAGCAGCTGGCGTACTGGGAATGAGCAGTTCTTC. Translation: CASSWRTGNEQFF. Full variable domain (outside the CDR3, taken from reference TRBV7-3 and TRBJ2-1): GAGVSQTPSNKVTEKGKYVELRCDPISGHTALYWYRQSLGQGPEFLIYFQGTGAADDSGLPNDRFFAVRPEGSVSTLKIQRTERGDSAVYLCASSWRTGNEQFFGPGTRLTVL.

The chain couples TRBV28 to TRBJ2-7, with D possibly being TRBD1 or TRBD2 (5 bases each). The V gene's germline CDR1 is MDHEN and CDR2 SYDVKM. This CDR3 contains 16 residues. V lost 6 bases and J lost 1, with 19 bases in between. Here the CDR3 reads CASSGRDRSLSYEQYF. The CDR3 DNA sequence: TGTGCCAGCAGCGGCCGGGACCGCTCCTTATCCTACGAGCAGTACTTC.

The rearrangement links TRBV5-4 to TRBJ2-1; the D is unclear. The CDR3 sequence is 13 residues long. V was trimmed by 4 bases and J by 0 bases, leaving 5 bases between them. The germline gives CDR1 SGHNT, CDR2 YYREEE (reference sequence). The DNA for the CDR3 is TGTGCCAGCAGCCTAAGCTCCTACAATGAGCAGTTCTTC. Translating it yields CASSLSSYNEQFF.

The chain combines TRBV7-2 with TRBJ2-5, with 10 bases identical to TRBD1. The J segment lost 5 bases and the V segment lost 5 bases, leaving 5 bases of the junction unmatched. The CDR3 spans 14 residues. CDR1 is SGHTA, CDR2 FQGNSA, per germline. CDR3 sequence reads: CASSRQGAKETQYF. The DNA for the CDR3 is TGTGCCAGCAGCCGACAGGGGGCGAAGGAGACCCAGTACTTC.